These T cell receptor beta chains were read from a single sample in a study of CD8 T cells in ankylosing spondylitis. TCRdb ran MiXCR on the 5' RACE reads and lists one entry per CDR3 protein. The sample has more than 150,000 distinct CDR3 sequences; about 20% are singletons. Sequencing used blood, either unsorted or a sorted T cell fraction (not recorded which). These receptor sequences come from a male donor under 30 with ankylosing spondylitis or in good health (not recorded which). CDR3s include the opening cysteine and the closing phenylalanine or tryptophan. D genes are given only for firm matches. Size is omitted from some rows. Given values are once, few, many or a class for expanded clones.

D gene,clone size,V gene,J gene,CDR3 DNA,CDR3 protein
-,few,TRBV5-6,TRBJ2-7,TGTGCCAGCAGCTTGGGATCTAACTACGAGCAGTACTTC,CASSLGSNYEQYF
-,-,TRBV29-1,TRBJ2-5,TGCAGCGTTGACAAGGAGACCCAGTACTTC,CSVDKETQYF
-,many,TRBV29-1,TRBJ2-7,TGCAGCGTTGAAGATCCCGACCGACCCTACGAGCAGTACTTC,CSVEDPDRPYEQYF
TRBD2,many,TRBV3-1,TRBJ2-1,TGTGCCAGCAGCCAAGATGCGGCTAGCGGGAGGCTCAGCCAGTTCTTC,CASSQDAASGRLSQFF
-,many,TRBV12-3/TRBV12-4,TRBJ1-3,TGTGCCAGCAGTGAATGGGGTAGCCCCATTGGAAACACCATATATTTT,CASSEWGSPIGNTIYF
-,many,TRBV5-1,TRBJ1-1,TGCGCCAGCAGCTTGGCCGACAGGTTCAACACTGAAGCTTTCTTT,CASSLADRFNTEAFF
-,many,TRBV7-8,TRBJ1-5,TGTGCCAGCAGCCCACAGAGTAGCAATCAGCCCCAGCATTTT,CASSPQSSNQPQHF
-,many,TRBV7-6,TRBJ2-7,TGTGCCAGCAGCTTAGCGGGAGCCCCCTACGAGCAGTACTTC,CASSLAGAPYEQYF
-,-,TRBV28,TRBJ2-1,TGTGCCAGCAGTTTCCGGACAGACAATGAGCAGTTCTTC,CASSFRTDNEQFF
-,many,TRBV24-1,TRBJ2-1,TGTGCCACCAGTGACCCCTTGGCGGGCTCCTACAATGAGCAGTTCTTC,CATSDPLAGSYNEQFF
-,many,TRBV7-3,TRBJ2-1,TGTGCCAGCAGCTTACTTGGGTCCGCGGACAGTCAGTTCTTC,CASSLLGSADSQFF
TRBD2,many,TRBV5-1,TRBJ2-1,TGCGCCAGCAGGTCGTATGGGACTAGCGATGAGCAGTTCTTC,CASRSYGTSDEQFF
-,-,TRBV11-3,TRBJ2-1,TGTGCCAGCAGCCACAGCGGTTTAGTTTACAATGAGCAGTTCTTC,CASSHSGLVYNEQFF
-,many,TRBV13,TRBJ2-7,TGTGCCAGCAGCCCCCCCCGGGGAGAGCAGTACTTC,CASSPPRGEQYF
-,-,TRBV29-1,TRBJ2-5,TGCAGCGTTGGATTACTCGAAGAGACCCAGTACTTC,CSVGLLEETQYF
-,-,TRBV4-1,TRBJ2-2,TGCGCCAGCAGCCAAGGTGCCCACATGTACGGGGAGCTGTTTTTT,CASSQGAHMYGELFF
TRBD2,many,TRBV7-3,TRBJ2-2,TGTGCCAGTCAGTTAGCGGGAGGTCATACCGGGGAGCTGTTTTTT,CASQLAGGHTGELFF